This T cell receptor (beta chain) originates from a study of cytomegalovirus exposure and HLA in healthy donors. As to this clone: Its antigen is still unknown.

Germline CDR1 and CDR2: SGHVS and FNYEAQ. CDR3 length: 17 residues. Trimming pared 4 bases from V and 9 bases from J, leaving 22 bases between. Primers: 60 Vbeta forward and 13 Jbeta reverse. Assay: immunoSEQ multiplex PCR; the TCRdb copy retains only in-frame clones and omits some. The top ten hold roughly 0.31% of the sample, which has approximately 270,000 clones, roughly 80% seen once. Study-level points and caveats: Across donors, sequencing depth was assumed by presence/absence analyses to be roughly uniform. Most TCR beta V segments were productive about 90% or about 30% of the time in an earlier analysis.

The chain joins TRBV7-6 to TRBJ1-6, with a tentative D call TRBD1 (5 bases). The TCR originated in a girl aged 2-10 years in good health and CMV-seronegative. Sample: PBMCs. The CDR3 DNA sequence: TGTGCCAGCAGCTCTGGCCTGGTGGGGGGACCGGGTTCACCCCTCCACTTT. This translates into CASSSGLVGGPGSPLHF.